The 5 T cell receptor beta chains presented below share a single source sample, sequenced in a study of blood T cell repertoires in COVID-19. TCRdb's table, derived via immunoSEQ multiplex PCR, lists solely in-frame clones and lacks some. The sample contains 95,000 to 110,000 clones, 82% of which appear only once. The sequenced material came from peripheral blood. The source of these receptors is a man in his 60s with acute or convalescent COVID-19.

The chain couples TRBV11-3 to TRBJ1-1; TRBD1 matches 9 bases. J was trimmed by 3 bases and V by 6 bases; bases with no gene match: 8. Germline CDR1 is SGHNT and CDR2 is YENEEA. The CDR3 runs 15 residues. CDR3 in amino acids: CASRNYRGLDTEAFF. The DNA of the CDR3 is TGTGCCAGCAGAAATTACAGGGGGCTGGACACTGAAGCTTTCTTT.

The V gene is TRBV19, the J gene TRBJ2-7, with D unresolved. CDR3 length equals 13 residues. The germline CDR1 and CDR2 sequences are LNHDA and SQIVND (reference sequence). V was clipped by 6 bases and J by 7 bases, with 16 bases between them. This chain's CDR3 is CASRSLLEEEQYF. The DNA for the CDR3 is TGTGCCAGTAGAAGTCTCCTTGAGGAGGAGCAGTACTTC.

This chain joins TRBV6-5 and TRBJ2-4, with 10 bases identical to TRBD1. V dropped 6 bases and J dropped 5; count of bases not matched to a gene: 7. The CDR3 contains 15 residues. The V gene's germline CDR1 is MNHEY and CDR2 SVGAGI. CDR3 nucleotide sequence: TGTGCCAGCAGGGATGCCGGGACAGGGGAAAACATTCAGTACTTC. It translates to CASRDAGTGENIQYF.

The genes are TRBV11-3 and TRBJ2-5; D remains ambiguous. The CDR3 has 13 amino acids. V dropped 5 bases and J dropped 4 bases, with 11 bases sitting between them. CDR1 SGHNT and CDR2 YENEEA come from the germline V gene. The CDR3 sequence is CASSLRTGETQYF. The CDR3 coding sequence is TGTGCCAGCAGCCTGCGCACGGGAGAGACCCAGTACTTC.

The sample holds a few counts of this clone. CDR3 coding DNA: TGTGCCAGCCGAGCGTTTAAGGACGAGCAGTACTTC. The encoded protein is CASRAFKDEQYF. The chain employs TRBV6-6 and TRBJ2-7; no clear D. Germline V gene data show CDR1 as MNHNY and CDR2 as SVGAGI (reference sequence). V was clipped by 8 bases and J by 5 bases, with 13 bases between them. This CDR3 is 12 amino acids long.